Sequencing of this T cell receptor beta chain was carried out in a study of T cells in Graves' hyperthyroidism and ophthalmopathy. General study findings and limits: For ophthalmopathy, model prediction preceded onset by a median 6.5 months.

Pregnant or lactating patients were excluded, as were those with uncontrolled infection or other autoimmune disease. Diagnoses rested on clinical symptoms, serum thyroxine and TRAb, thyroid ultrasound and orbital computed tomography. Cells are PBMCs isolated from about 10 ml of fresh blood. There were TCR beta CDR3 regions amplified from RNA transcripts. A first-round RT-PCR of the TCR CDR3 used the HTBI primer set. Using its own MiXCR run on the multiplex PCR reads, TCRdb lists one record per CDR3 protein. The sample carries about 340,000 distinct CDR3 sequences, roughly a fifth recorded once. The CDR3 consists of 13 residues. V lost 4 bases and J lost 2, with 8 bases in between. Germline V gene sequence: CDR1 SGHDN, CDR2 FVKESK. This clonotype showed up many times. Antigen specificity is unknown.

The receptor's source is a woman in her forties or fifties with Graves' hyperthyroidism. The J gene is TRBJ1-1, the V gene TRBV14; unclear D gene. Sample: blood. CDR3 in amino acids: CASSPQVNTEAFF. In DNA, the CDR3 is TGTGCCAGCAGCCCGCAGGTAAACACTGAAGCTTTCTTT.